This T cell receptor beta chain was documented in a study of blood T cell repertoires in COVID-19. The overall study: From the United States, Italy and Spain came samples of acute and convalescent COVID-19. T cells, B-cell-depleted T cells, or PBMCs supplied cDNA or gDNA.

The authors' processing: The authors estimated nucleated cell counts from reference gene primer amplification. Sequenced by immunoSEQ multiplex PCR; TCRdb stores in-frame clones only, minus some. V and J calls and clone size come straight from that table; D and trimming were deduced from the DNA. The data show tens of thousands of clones, with approximately 88% seen just once and less than 3.5% held by the top ten. The Seattle site enrolled patients during active infection and followed them longitudinally. The V and J ends lost 2 bases and 2 bases respectively, with 10 bases between them. The germline V gene has CDR1 MNHNY and CDR2 SVGAGI (reference sequence). This CDR3 spans 14 amino acids.

The TCR comes from a middle-aged man with COVID-19, enrolled during active disease. V gene TRBV6-6 combines with J gene TRBJ2-7; TRBD1 might be the D (5 bases). The source material was peripheral blood. The CDR3 coding sequence is TGTGCCAGCAGTTACCTCCAGGGAACCTACGAGCAGTACTTC. This translates into CASSYLQGTYEQYF.